This T cell receptor (beta chain) was recovered during a study of T cells in localized non-small cell lung cancer. Method: immunoSEQ multiplex PCR; TCRdb's copy keeps in-frame clones and lacks some. In the table there are 1,500 to 2,000 clones, about 25% of which are singletons. Germline CDR1 is MNHGY and CDR2 is SAAAGT. This CDR3 is 15 amino acids long. V was clipped by 1 base and J by 0 bases, with 9 bases between them. Study-wide points: The tumor had only one region sequenced, so heterogeneity remains possible.

This clone has just a few counts. Its antigen is unidentified. The genes are TRBV6-8 and TRBJ1-2, with D possibly being TRBD1 (5 bases). This TCR was sampled from a female donor older than 55 with stage I lung adenocarcinoma. The specimen was normal lung tissue next to the tumor, collected before any cancer treatment. The CDR3 sequence is CASSYLDTPNYGYTF. The DNA of the CDR3 is TGTGCCAGCAGTTACTTGGACACCCCTAACTATGGCTACACCTTC.